The rows below give T cell receptor beta chains drawn from one sample of a study of blood T cell repertoires in COVID-19. TCRdb's table, derived via immunoSEQ multiplex PCR, lists solely in-frame clones and lacks some. There are approximately 150,000 clones in the sample; approximately 80% occur only once, and under 2.5% lies in the top ten. The sequenced material came from peripheral blood. The receptors were sampled from a man aged 70 or older with acute or convalescent COVID-19. CDR3s include the opening cysteine and the closing phenylalanine or tryptophan. The order of the fields is clone size, D gene, V gene, J gene, CDR3 protein, CDR3 DNA. The D gene is left open where the match is weak. Not every row has a clone size; where given, it reads once, few, many or a size class.

clone size: few; D gene: -; V gene: TRBV9; J gene: TRBJ1-6; CDR3 protein: CASSPNRNNSPLHF; CDR3 DNA: TGTGCCAGCAGCCCTAACAGAAATAATTCACCCCTCCACTTT
clone size: -; D gene: TRBD2; V gene: TRBV20-1; J gene: TRBJ2-1; CDR3 protein: CSASGTLLAGGTDEQFF; CDR3 DNA: TGCAGTGCTAGTGGTACCTTACTAGCGGGAGGGACGGATGAGCAGTTCTTC
clone size: -; D gene: TRBD1; V gene: TRBV18; J gene: TRBJ2-7; CDR3 protein: CASSPAFRQGSGEQYF; CDR3 DNA: TGTGCCAGCTCACCGGCGTTTCGACAGGGCTCGGGTGAGCAGTACTTC
clone size: -; D gene: -; V gene: TRBV5-1; J gene: TRBJ2-7; CDR3 protein: CASRFLESSYEQYF; CDR3 DNA: TGCGCCAGCAGATTTCTCGAGAGCTCCTACGAGCAGTACTTC
clone size: -; D gene: -; V gene: TRBV5-1; J gene: TRBJ1-1; CDR3 protein: CASSLEQGNTEAFF; CDR3 DNA: TGCGCCAGCAGCTTGGAACAGGGGAACACTGAAGCTTTCTTT
clone size: -; D gene: -; V gene: TRBV6-1; J gene: TRBJ2-7; CDR3 protein: CASSDDRSEQYF; CDR3 DNA: TGTGCCAGCAGTGACGATCGGAGCGAGCAGTACTTC
clone size: -; D gene: -; V gene: TRBV7-2; J gene: TRBJ2-7; CDR3 protein: CASSQLTYEQYF; CDR3 DNA: TGTGCCAGCAGCCAGTTAACCTACGAGCAGTACTTC
clone size: -; D gene: -; V gene: TRBV7-2; J gene: TRBJ1-5; CDR3 protein: CASSLVPMGSGYQPQHF; CDR3 DNA: TGTGCCAGCAGCTTAGTTCCTATGGGCAGCGGCTATCAGCCCCAGCATTTT
clone size: -; D gene: -; V gene: TRBV28; J gene: TRBJ1-2; CDR3 protein: CASTLGGHYGYTF; CDR3 DNA: TGTGCCAGCACCCTGGGGGGTCACTATGGCTACACCTTC
clone size: -; D gene: TRBD1; V gene: TRBV2; J gene: TRBJ2-5; CDR3 protein: CASSRDSKETQYF; CDR3 DNA: TGTGCCAGCAGTAGGGACAGTAAAGAGACCCAGTACTTC
clone size: -; D gene: TRBD1; V gene: TRBV6-5; J gene: TRBJ1-1; CDR3 protein: CASSLTGDSINTEAFF; CDR3 DNA: TGTGCCAGCAGTTTAACAGGGGACTCGATCAACACTGAAGCTTTCTTT
clone size: -; D gene: -; V gene: TRBV18; J gene: TRBJ1-1; CDR3 protein: CASSPQGRGVNTEAFF; CDR3 DNA: TGTGCCAGCTCACCACAAGGGAGGGGTGTGAACACTGAAGCTTTCTTT
clone size: -; D gene: TRBD1; V gene: TRBV7-7; J gene: TRBJ2-2; CDR3 protein: CASSKDRGDTGELFF; CDR3 DNA: TGTGCTAGCAGCAAAGACAGGGGGGACACCGGGGAGCTGTTTTTT
clone size: -; D gene: TRBD1; V gene: TRBV19; J gene: TRBJ1-4; CDR3 protein: CATNRDRGEKLFF; CDR3 DNA: TGTGCCACCAACCGGGACAGAGGTGAAAAACTGTTTTTT
clone size: -; D gene: -; V gene: TRBV3-1/TRBV3-2; J gene: TRBJ1-3; CDR3 protein: CASSQDLRVPLPGNTIYF; CDR3 DNA: TGTGCCAGCAGCCAAGATCTGCGGGTCCCGTTGCCTGGAAACACCATATATTTT
clone size: -; D gene: -; V gene: TRBV11-2; J gene: TRBJ1-4; CDR3 protein: CASRRGAGAATNEKLFF; CDR3 DNA: TGTGCCAGCAGGCGGGGGGCAGGGGCCGCAACTAATGAAAAACTGTTTTTT
clone size: -; D gene: -; V gene: TRBV5-1; J gene: TRBJ2-2; CDR3 protein: CASSTWGENTGELFF; CDR3 DNA: TGCGCCAGCAGCACTTGGGGGGAAAACACCGGGGAGCTGTTTTTT
clone size: once; D gene: -; V gene: TRBV6-4; J gene: TRBJ1-6; CDR3 protein: CASSVEIDSPLHF; CDR3 DNA: TGTGCCAGCAGTGTTGAGATTGATTCACCCCTCCACTTT
clone size: -; D gene: -; V gene: TRBV5-1; J gene: TRBJ2-1; CDR3 protein: CASSPGHLVQFF; CDR3 DNA: TGCGCCAGCAGCCCCGGACATCTTGTGCAGTTCTTC
clone size: -; D gene: TRBD2; V gene: TRBV5-1; J gene: TRBJ2-7; CDR3 protein: CASSLGLAGGPEFYEQYF; CDR3 DNA: TGCGCCAGCAGCCTAGGACTAGCGGGAGGGCCTGAGTTCTACGAGCAGTACTTC
clone size: -; D gene: -; V gene: TRBV11-2; J gene: TRBJ1-1; CDR3 protein: CASSERSEAFF; CDR3 DNA: TGTGCCAGCAGCGAGCGGTCGGAAGCTTTCTTT
clone size: -; D gene: -; V gene: TRBV28; J gene: TRBJ1-3; CDR3 protein: CASSFPDSRNTIYF; CDR3 DNA: TGTGCCAGCAGTTTTCCAGACAGCCGAAACACCATATATTTT
clone size: -; D gene: -; V gene: TRBV7-9; J gene: TRBJ2-2; CDR3 protein: CASSVGTGELFF; CDR3 DNA: TGTGCCAGCAGCGTCGGTACCGGGGAGCTGTTTTTT
clone size: once; D gene: TRBD2; V gene: TRBV7-2; J gene: TRBJ2-1; CDR3 protein: CASSLSLAGFLASYNEQFF; CDR3 DNA: TGTGCCAGCAGCTTGAGTTTAGCGGGATTTTTAGCCTCCTACAATGAGCAGTTCTTC
clone size: -; D gene: -; V gene: TRBV18; J gene: TRBJ2-5; CDR3 protein: CASSPQRQETQYF; CDR3 DNA: TGTGCCAGCTCACCACAGAGGCAAGAGACCCAGTACTTC
clone size: -; D gene: -; V gene: TRBV6-5; J gene: TRBJ2-5; CDR3 protein: CASRTAPSQYF; CDR3 DNA: TGTGCCAGCAGGACAGCCCCATCCCAGTACTTC
clone size: -; D gene: TRBD1; V gene: TRBV7-9; J gene: TRBJ2-7; CDR3 protein: CASSRTRSNTGVSPYEQYF; CDR3 DNA: TGTGCCAGCAGCCGAACCCGTAGTAATACAGGGGTAAGTCCGTACGAGCAGTACTTC
clone size: -; D gene: TRBD1; V gene: TRBV10-1; J gene: TRBJ1-1; CDR3 protein: CASSDTGGNTEAFF; CDR3 DNA: TGCGCCAGCAGCGATACAGGGGGGAACACTGAAGCTTTCTTT
clone size: -; D gene: TRBD1; V gene: TRBV6-6; J gene: TRBJ2-7; CDR3 protein: CASSSTGWQYF; CDR3 DNA: TGTGCCAGCAGTTCGACAGGGTGGCAGTACTTC
clone size: -; D gene: TRBD2; V gene: TRBV29-1; J gene: TRBJ2-2; CDR3 protein: CSGATSGGTGELFF; CDR3 DNA: TGCAGCGGGGCGACTAGCGGGGGGACCGGGGAGCTGTTTTTT
clone size: -; D gene: TRBD1; V gene: TRBV24-1; J gene: TRBJ2-4; CDR3 protein: CATSESDRGNIQYF; CDR3 DNA: TGTGCCACCAGTGAGTCCGACAGGGGGAACATTCAGTACTTC
clone size: -; D gene: -; V gene: TRBV27; J gene: TRBJ1-2; CDR3 protein: CASSTGDGYTF; CDR3 DNA: TGTGCCAGCAGCACAGGAGATGGCTACACCTTC
clone size: few; D gene: -; V gene: TRBV28; J gene: TRBJ1-4; CDR3 protein: CASSPLGTPGEKLFF; CDR3 DNA: TGTGCCAGCAGCCCCCTTGGGACACCGGGGGAAAAACTGTTTTTT
clone size: -; D gene: -; V gene: TRBV18; J gene: TRBJ2-2; CDR3 protein: CASSPQLPTNTGELFF; CDR3 DNA: TGTGCCAGCTCACCCCAATTACCCACTAACACCGGGGAGCTGTTTTTT
clone size: once; D gene: TRBD1; V gene: TRBV2; J gene: TRBJ1-4; CDR3 protein: CASSPNTGDEKLFF; CDR3 DNA: TGTGCCAGCTCCCCTAACACAGGGGATGAAAAACTGTTTTTT
clone size: -; D gene: TRBD1; V gene: TRBV27; J gene: TRBJ2-5; CDR3 protein: CASSATGGETQYF; CDR3 DNA: TGTGCCAGCAGTGCGACAGGGGGAGAGACCCAGTACTTC
clone size: -; D gene: TRBD2; V gene: TRBV6-5; J gene: TRBJ2-7; CDR3 protein: CASSYREGSYEQYF; CDR3 DNA: TGTGCCAGCAGTTACCGGGAGGGGTCATACGAGCAGTACTTC
clone size: once; D gene: -; V gene: TRBV11-3; J gene: TRBJ2-2; CDR3 protein: CASSLDSSYTGELFF; CDR3 DNA: TGTGCCAGCAGCCTCGACAGTTCGTATACCGGGGAGCTGTTTTTT
clone size: -; D gene: TRBD2; V gene: TRBV28; J gene: TRBJ2-7; CDR3 protein: CASSFAGGGRYYEQYF; CDR3 DNA: TGTGCCAGCAGTTTTGCTGGGGGAGGGCGTTACTACGAGCAGTACTTC
clone size: -; D gene: -; V gene: TRBV6-6; J gene: TRBJ2-1; CDR3 protein: CASSYSLEGARNEQFF; CDR3 DNA: TGTGCCAGCAGTTACTCGTTGGAGGGGGCTCGGAATGAGCAGTTCTTC
clone size: -; D gene: -; V gene: TRBV4-2; J gene: TRBJ2-7; CDR3 protein: CASSQKMDTYEQYF; CDR3 DNA: TGTGCCAGCAGCCAAAAAATGGACACCTACGAGCAGTACTTC
clone size: -; D gene: -; V gene: TRBV6-5; J gene: TRBJ1-2; CDR3 protein: CASSYEANYGYTF; CDR3 DNA: TGTGCCAGCAGTTACGAGGCTAACTATGGCTACACCTTC
clone size: -; D gene: -; V gene: TRBV5-1; J gene: TRBJ1-1; CDR3 protein: CASRDTGGGPEAFF; CDR3 DNA: TGCGCCAGCCGAGACACAGGTGGTGGGCCTGAAGCTTTCTTT
clone size: -; D gene: -; V gene: TRBV29-1; J gene: TRBJ2-1; CDR3 protein: CSVAVIRGTYNEQFF; CDR3 DNA: TGCAGCGTTGCTGTAATCAGGGGTACCTACAATGAGCAGTTCTTC
clone size: -; D gene: TRBD1; V gene: TRBV5-5; J gene: TRBJ2-1; CDR3 protein: CASIWGTGGGNEQFF; CDR3 DNA: TGTGCCAGCATCTGGGGGACAGGGGGAGGCAATGAGCAGTTCTTC
clone size: -; D gene: TRBD1; V gene: TRBV19; J gene: TRBJ2-1; CDR3 protein: CASSITGTGGDNEQFF; CDR3 DNA: TGTGCCAGTAGTATAACCGGGACAGGGGGGGACAATGAGCAGTTCTTC
clone size: -; D gene: TRBD1; V gene: TRBV2; J gene: TRBJ2-1; CDR3 protein: CASSEPQGQGTAFYEQFF; CDR3 DNA: TGTGCCAGCAGTGAACCTCAAGGACAGGGAACGGCTTTCTATGAGCAGTTCTTC
clone size: once; D gene: -; V gene: TRBV4-1; J gene: TRBJ1-4; CDR3 protein: CASSQASGAANEKLFF; CDR3 DNA: TGCGCCAGCAGCCAAGCGAGTGGGGCAGCGAATGAAAAACTGTTTTTT
clone size: -; D gene: TRBD1; V gene: TRBV29-1; J gene: TRBJ1-1; CDR3 protein: CSVEDRTGWGVNTEAFF; CDR3 DNA: TGCAGCGTTGAAGATCGGACAGGGTGGGGGGTGAACACTGAAGCTTTCTTT
clone size: -; D gene: TRBD1; V gene: TRBV5-8; J gene: TRBJ1-1; CDR3 protein: CASSRGQLNTEAFF; CDR3 DNA: TGTGCCAGCAGCAGGGGACAGCTGAACACTGAAGCTTTCTTT
clone size: -; D gene: -; V gene: TRBV9; J gene: TRBJ1-1; CDR3 protein: CASSLGVGGEAFF; CDR3 DNA: TGTGCCAGCAGCCTAGGGGTCGGAGGTGAAGCTTTCTTT
clone size: -; D gene: TRBD1; V gene: TRBV18; J gene: TRBJ2-7; CDR3 protein: CASSLGQGSSYEQYF; CDR3 DNA: TGTGCCAGCTCACTAGGACAGGGATCCTCCTACGAGCAGTACTTC
clone size: -; D gene: TRBD2; V gene: TRBV5-6; J gene: TRBJ2-7; CDR3 protein: CASRTASGSSYEQYF; CDR3 DNA: TGTGCCAGCAGAACCGCTAGCGGGAGCTCCTACGAGCAGTACTTC
clone size: once; D gene: TRBD1; V gene: TRBV7-9; J gene: TRBJ1-4; CDR3 protein: CASSRWTGLDEKLFF; CDR3 DNA: TGTGCCAGCAGCAGATGGACAGGGTTGGATGAAAAACTGTTTTTT